The next 28 T cell receptor beta chains were all read from a single sample in a study of T cells in Graves' hyperthyroidism and ophthalmopathy. Researchers took RNA transcripts and amplified the TCR beta CDR3 regions from them. Primed by the HTBI set, a first-round RT-PCR was run on the TCR CDR3. TCRdb re-derived calls from the multiplex PCR reads in MiXCR, one entry per CDR3 protein. The repertoire consists of 380,000 or so distinct CDR3 sequences, with less than 15% occurring once and the leading ten covering less than 25%. Specimen: blood. The receptors originated from a man aged 25 to 40 with Graves' hyperthyroidism that later progressed to Graves' ophthalmopathy.

Ten or more counts support this clonotype. The chain is built from TRBV3-1 and TRBJ2-3; D is perhaps TRBD1 or TRBD2 (6 bases each). The V and J ends lost 1 base and 10 bases respectively, with 12 bases between them. This CDR3 has 13 residues. Germline CDR1 LGHDT, CDR2 YNNKEL (reference sequence). CDR3 protein: CASSQGGARAQYF. In nucleotides, the CDR3 is TGTGCCAGCAGCCAAGGGGGGGCTCGCGCGCAGTATTTT.

This clonotype was seen once. This rearrangement joins TRBV11-2 to TRBJ2-5; 10 nucleotides agree with TRBD2. This CDR3 is built from 14 residues. Per germline, CDR1 SGHAT and CDR2 FQNNGV. V shed 5 bases, J shed 4 bases, and the junction held 4 bases outside the gene matches. CDR3 coding DNA: TGTGCCAGCAGCATAAGACTAGCGGGAGAGACCCAGTACTTC. It encodes CASSIRLAGETQYF.

This clonotype has just a few counts. J is TRBJ2-5 and V is TRBV28, with D possibly TRBD1 on 5 matching bases. From germline, CDR1 is MDHEN and CDR2 SYDVKM. Trimming cost V 3 bases and J 3 bases, with 11 bases left between them. The CDR3 contains 14 residues. The CDR3 is CASSFLGREETQYF. In DNA form, the CDR3 reads TGTGCCAGCAGTTTCCTCGGCAGGGAAGAGACCCAGTACTTC.

This clonotype has ten or more counts. The chain has TRBV30 and TRBJ2-1; 9 nucleotides align to TRBD1. After removal of 5 bases from V and 9 bases from J, the junction contained 11 bases not matched to a gene. CDR3 size: 14 residues. Germline lookup yields CDR1 GTSNPN and CDR2 SVGIG (reference sequence). The CDR3 coding sequence is TGTGCCTGGTCGGGACAGGGTTTTTTTGGTGAGCAGTTCTTC. Amino acids: CAWSGQGFFGEQFF.

A note on this clonotype: Being one base from a much bigger clone, this may be a read error. V and J are TRBV28 and TRBJ2-3; possibly TRBD1 for D (6 bases). The V gene's germline CDR1 is MDHEN and CDR2 SYDVKM. There are 14 residues in the CDR3. The germline V and J ends were trimmed by 2 bases and 5 bases, with 11 bases remaining between them. CDR3 sequence (DNA): TGTGCCAGCAGTTTACTCACAGGGTTAGATACGCAGTATTTT. This sequence encodes CASSLLTGLDTQYF.

This clonotype was detected many times. The chain carries TRBV5-1 and TRBJ2-1; possible D gene TRBD2, 5 bases. Germline assignment: CDR1 SGHRS and CDR2 YFSETQ. With 4 bases removed from V and 6 bases from J, the gap between germline ends came to 11 bases. The CDR3 covers 13 residues. The CDR3 DNA reads as TGCGCCAGCAGCCCATCACTAGGCAATGAGCAGTTCTTC. As protein: CASSPSLGNEQFF.

V gene TRBV20-1 combines with J gene TRBJ1-1; 8 bases map to TRBD1. The CDR3 loop spans 14 amino acids. The ends lost 6 bases at V and 1 base at J; junction bases unmatched: 7. The germline CDR1 and CDR2 sequences are DFQATT and SNEGSKA (reference sequence). CDR3 nucleotides: TGCAGTGCATTATCAGGGGGCTCGAACACTGAAGCTTTCTTT. Translated, it gives CSALSGGSNTEAFF.

This clonotype was detected ten times or more. The chain recombines TRBV7-6 with TRBJ1-1; D not resolved. This CDR3 region has 14 residues. Germline CDR1 is SGHVS and CDR2 is FNYEAQ. V gave up 1 base and J gave up 0 bases, with 6 bases separating them. This chain's CDR3 is CASSLGPVNTEAFF. CDR3 DNA sequence: TGTGCCAGCAGCTTAGGCCCAGTGAACACTGAAGCTTTCTTT.

The gene calls are TRBV4-1 and TRBJ2-7; D gene uncertain. The CDR3 totals 15 residues. Germline V CDR1 and CDR2: MGHRA, YSYEKL. V was clipped by 0 bases and J by 5 bases, with 14 bases between them. The CDR3: CASSQDFRPGDEQYF. CDR3 nucleotides: TGCGCCAGCAGCCAAGATTTTCGGCCAGGAGACGAGCAGTACTTC.

This clonotype was detected many times. This chain uses TRBV6-2 or TRBV6-3 with TRBJ2-7, with D possibly TRBD1 on 6 matching bases. The CDR3 length is 13 residues. From germline, CDR1 is MNHEY and CDR2 SVGEGT. Trimming cost V 8 bases and J 1 base, with 12 bases left between them. CDR3 bases: TGTGCCAGCGGACAGTCCGTTTCCTACGAGCAGTACTTC. As protein: CASGQSVSYEQYF.

This clonotype was seen a few times. V gene TRBV11-3 combines with J gene TRBJ1-3; the D is unclear. CDR1 is SGHNT, CDR2 YENEEA, per germline. Deletions cut 5 bases from V and 8 bases from J, with 13 bases between. CDR3 length: 13 amino acids. The CDR3 loop is CASSPAGRDTIYF. CDR3 sequence (DNA): TGTGCCAGCAGCCCTGCAGGTCGGGACACCATATATTTT. Complete variable domain (other parts from reference TRBV11-3 and TRBJ1-3): EAGVVQSPRYKIIEKKQPVAFWCNPISGHNTLYWYLQNLGQGPELLIRYENEEAVDDSQLPKDRFSAERLKGVDSTLKIQPAELGDSAVYLCASSPAGRDTIYFGEGSWLTVV.

This clonotype was seen only a few times. Possible read error: a much larger clone is one base away. The V gene is TRBV11-2, the J gene TRBJ2-7; 7 bases fit TRBD1. This CDR3 has 15 amino acids. Germline V gene data show CDR1 as SGHAT and CDR2 as FQNNGV. CDR3 protein: CASIPPDRSAYGQYF. CDR3 nucleotide sequence: TGTGCCAGCATCCCACCGGACAGGTCGGCGTACGGGCAGTACTTC.

This clonotype has only a few counts. The V call is TRBV20-1, the J call TRBJ2-7; D might be TRBD1 or TRBD2, each matching 5 bases. The V end lost 3 bases, the J end lost 1 base, and 28 bases lay between the germline ends. CDR1 DFQATT and CDR2 SNEGSKA come from the germline V gene (reference sequence). The CDR3 loop spans 19 amino acids. The CDR3 sequence: CSARGERVPLTTFSYEQYF. Here the CDR3 DNA reads TGCAGTGCTAGGGGGGAGAGAGTCCCCTTAACCACTTTTTCCTACGAGCAGTACTTC.

This clonotype has a count of ten or more. The chain carries TRBV7-9 and TRBJ1-1, with TRBD1 as a possible D gene (5 bases). The CDR3 has 15 amino acids. Germline values: CDR1 SEHNR, CDR2 FQNEAQ (reference sequence). The V end lost 4 bases, the J end lost 2 bases, and 14 bases lay between the germline ends. CDR3 region: CASSSGRTFNTEAFF. The CDR3 nucleotides read TGTGCCAGCAGCTCGGGACGGACATTTAACACTGAAGCTTTCTTT.

This clonotype came up many times. J is TRBJ2-3 and V is TRBV28; D not certain. This CDR3 has 13 residues. Trimming pared 8 bases from V and 6 bases from J, leaving 15 bases between. The germline V gene has CDR1 MDHEN and CDR2 SYDVKM. This CDR3 reads CASLDTALDTQYF. CDR3 DNA sequence: TGTGCCAGCCTTGACACAGCGCTGGATACGCAGTATTTT. Full variable domain (outside the CDR3, taken from reference TRBV28 and TRBJ2-3): DVKVTQSSRYLVKRTGEKVFLECVQDMDHENMFWYRQDPGLGLRLIYFSYDVKMKEKGDIPEGYSVSREKKERFSLILESASTNQTSMYLCASLDTALDTQYFGPGTRLTVL.

The table lists this clonotype with many counts. V gene TRBV12-3 or TRBV12-4 combines with J gene TRBJ1-1; TRBD1 aligns across 8 bases. Losses at the gene ends were 6 bases for V and 6 bases for J; bases not matched to a gene: 12. The length of the CDR3 is 15 residues. The CDR3: CASSLGQGTGAEAFF. The DNA of the CDR3 is TGTGCCAGCAGCCTAGGACAGGGTACGGGGGCTGAAGCTTTCTTT.

The chain has TRBV2 and TRBJ1-1, with unresolved D. Trimming stripped 7 bases from V and 8 bases from J, with 14 bases between. Germline lookup yields CDR1 SNHLY and CDR2 FYNNEI. The CDR3 covers 12 residues. CDR3 region: CASTRAGEEAFF. CDR3 DNA sequence: TGTGCCAGCACGAGAGCAGGAGAAGAAGCTTTCTTT.

This chain links TRBV28 with TRBJ2-2; possibly TRBD2 for D (6 bases). Germline V gene data show CDR1 as MDHEN and CDR2 as SYDVKM. The CDR3 extends over 11 amino acids. Trimming pared 5 bases from V and 8 bases from J, leaving 6 bases between. In DNA form, the CDR3 reads TGTGCCAGCAGTGGGGGGGGGGAGCTGTTTTTT. Translating gives CASSGGGELFF.

The rearrangement uses TRBV29-1 and TRBJ2-3; D may match TRBD1 or TRBD2 (5 bases each). V was pared by 2 bases and J by 5 bases, with 26 bases between. This CDR3 contains 18 residues. Germline-derived CDR1 and CDR2 are SQVTM and ANQGSEA. The CDR3 reads CSVELSEPGPTFGDTQYF. CDR3 sequence (DNA): TGCAGCGTTGAACTTTCTGAGCCGGGACCGACCTTCGGAGATACGCAGTATTTT.

There are many counts of this clonotype. CDR3 DNA: TGTGCCAGCAACCACGTAGCGGGGGCCTACAATGAGCAGTTCTTC. Residues: CASNHVAGAYNEQFF. V gene TRBV7-2 combines with J gene TRBJ2-1, with TRBD2 matching over 9 bases. V lost 7 bases and J lost 2; bases outside the gene matches: 6. This CDR3 contains 15 residues. CDR1 is SGHTA, CDR2 FQGNSA, per germline.

The chain employs TRBV12-3 or TRBV12-4 and TRBJ2-2; 10 positions agree with TRBD1. The trim removed 0 bases at V and 6 bases at J, leaving 7 bases unmatched. This CDR3 has 17 amino acids. In DNA form, the CDR3 reads TGTGCCAGCAGTTTAGCGGGACAGGGGTCTTACGCCGGGGAGCTGTTTTTT. Translation gives CASSLAGQGSYAGELFF.

In this sample, this clonotype turned up many times. The V and J genes are TRBV7-9 and TRBJ2-2; TRBD2 matches at 8 bases. Germline assignment: CDR1 SEHNR and CDR2 FQNEAQ (reference sequence). This CDR3 has 13 residues. Unmatched junction bases numbered 5, after V lost 8 bases and J lost 6 bases. The CDR3 DNA is TGTGCCAGCCGACTAGCGTCGTCCGGGGAGCTGTTTTTT. It specifies CASRLASSGELFF.

This clonotype was counted at least ten times. The rearrangement joins TRBV20-1 to TRBJ2-7; D is undetermined. Trimming pared 5 bases from V and 0 bases from J, leaving 11 bases between. Germline-derived CDR1 and CDR2 are DFQATT and SNEGSKA (reference sequence). The CDR3 runs to 13 residues. The CDR3 sequence is CSASIPASYEQYF. CDR3 nucleotides: TGCAGTGCTTCGATCCCGGCCTCCTACGAGCAGTACTTC.

This chain uses TRBV6-1 with TRBJ2-1, with D perhaps TRBD2 (5 bases). The germline V gene encodes CDR1 MNHNS and CDR2 SASEGT. The CDR3 sequence is 13 residues long. Between the trimmed V and J ends, which lost 6 bases and 9 bases, there was a span of 15 bases. This CDR3 is CASRSDPEGEQFF. The DNA for the CDR3 is TGTGCCAGCAGATCCGACCCCGAGGGTGAGCAGTTCTTC.

V gene TRBV29-1 combines with J gene TRBJ2-7; 7 positions agree with TRBD2. This CDR3 spans 14 amino acids. The germline gives CDR1 SQVTM, CDR2 ANQGSEA. The V and J ends lost 6 bases and 4 bases, in that order; junction bases with no gene match: 12. The CDR3 reads CSVEPPVGGYEQYF. CDR3 coding DNA: TGCAGCGTCGAACCCCCGGTGGGGGGGTACGAGCAGTACTTC.

The chain carries TRBV5-6 and TRBJ2-1; TRBD2 matches 7 bases. The CDR3 covers 16 residues. Trimming removed 2 bases from V and 3 bases from J; junction bases left unmatched: 8. The V gene's germline CDR1 is SGHDT and CDR2 YYEEEE. CDR3 DNA sequence: TGTGCCAGCAGCTTTCAGGGAGGGCCAATCTACAATGAGCAGTTCTTC. This gives the protein CASSFQGGPIYNEQFF. The full variable domain, with the rest looked up from reference TRBV5-6 and TRBJ2-1, is DAGVTQSPTHLIKTRGQQVTLRCSPKSGHDTVSWYQQALGQGPQFIFQYYEEEERQRGNFPDRFSGHQFPNYSSELNVNALLLGDSALYLCASSFQGGPIYNEQFFGPGTRLTVL.

The chain joins TRBV5-5 to TRBJ2-1, with TRBD2 matching 8 bases. With 4 bases clipped from V and 0 bases from J, the junction kept 9 bases outside the gene matches. CDR1 is SGHKS and CDR2 is YYEKEE in the germline V gene (reference sequence). This CDR3 spans 17 amino acids. This chain's CDR3 is CASSPGEAGGSYNEQFF. CDR3 nucleotides: TGTGCCAGCAGCCCGGGGGAGGCGGGGGGCTCCTACAATGAGCAGTTCTTC.

The chain couples TRBV28 to TRBJ1-2, with 7 bases identical to TRBD1. Germline CDR1 MDHEN, CDR2 SYDVKM. The CDR3 runs 14 residues. With 4 bases clipped from V and 4 bases from J, the junction kept 6 bases outside the gene matches. DNA of the CDR3: TGTGCCAGCAGTTCCCCCCGGGACAGCTATGGCTACACCTTC. This gives the protein CASSSPRDSYGYTF.